This T cell receptor (beta chain) emerged from a study of spatial heterogeneity in lung cancer. For the study at large: There were 72 donors, all of them untreated patients with early-stage non-small cell lung cancer. Study-level points and caveats: Whereas they appeared in blood less at follow-up, ubiquitous expanded tumor TCRs appeared there more at resection.

Stated time point: blood at routine non-recurrence follow-up after resection. Unsorted whole RNA of tumor, nontumor lung or frozen PBMC was sequenced. This clonotype came up many times. Its antigen is not known. The CDR3 extends over 15 amino acids. J was trimmed by 2 bases and V by 4 bases; bases with no gene match: 5. The V gene's germline CDR1 is MGHDK and CDR2 SYGVNS. MiXCR, run by TCRdb on the 5' RACE reads, gives a single entry per CDR3 protein. The sample has 100,000 to 120,000 distinct CDR3 sequences, roughly 10% seen once. This receptor was identified in a female donor with early-stage non-small cell lung cancer. The sequencing here drew on PBMCs, taken at follow-up. The chain has TRBV25-1 and TRBJ2-3, with 8 bases matching TRBD2. CDR3 in amino acids: CASSGQAGVTDTQYF. The CDR3 nucleotides read TGTGCCAGCAGTGGGCAAGCGGGAGTCACAGATACGCAGTATTTT.